This entry lists 20 T cell receptor beta chains sequenced from one sample in a study of blood T cells in healthy people across ages. The use of a sample-barcoded 5' primer and a J-beta primer mix characterized a second PCR of roughly 6 to 11 cycles. TCRdb independently ran MiXCR on the 5' RACE reads; one entry per CDR3 protein. The data show around 690,000 distinct CDR3 sequences, under 70% seen once. Sequenced input: blood. The origin of the receptors is a man in his 60s in good health.

The rearrangement uses TRBV29-1 and TRBJ2-7, with D perhaps matching TRBD1 (6 bases). Trimming cost V 6 bases and J 2 bases, with 17 bases left between them. This CDR3 is 14 amino acids long. CDR1 is SQVTM and CDR2 is ANQGSEA in the germline V gene. The CDR3 DNA is TGCAGCGTCTCAGGGAAGACAGGTACCTACGAGCAGTACTTC. Amino acid sequence: CSVSGKTGTYEQYF.

This clonotype appeared a few times. The chain recombines TRBV2 with TRBJ2-7, with D possibly being TRBD1 or TRBD2 (5 bases each). This CDR3 is built from 14 residues. CDR1 SNHLY and CDR2 FYNNEI come from the germline V gene. Trimming removed 6 bases from V and 2 bases from J, with 14 bases in between. The CDR3 sequence: CASREPGSTYEQYF. The CDR3 DNA reads TGTGCCAGCAGGGAACCAGGGAGTACCTACGAGCAGTACTTC.

This clonotype was observed a handful of times. The chain combines TRBV11-2 with TRBJ2-4, with D unclear. Trimming left V 1 base short and J 7 bases short, with 5 bases between. Germline CDR1 and CDR2: SGHAT and FQNNGV. The CDR3 has 12 amino acids. CDR3 bases: TGTGCCAGCAGCTTAGGCGGCAACATTCAGTACTTC. This gives the protein CASSLGGNIQYF.

This clonotype was counted once. The V call is TRBV20-1, the J call TRBJ2-1, with D unresolved. The V end lost 6 bases, the J end lost 10 bases, and 10 bases lay between the germline ends. This CDR3 contains 10 residues. Germline lookup yields CDR1 DFQATT and CDR2 SNEGSKA (reference sequence). DNA for the CDR3: TGCAGTGCCCGTCGGTTAGAGCAGTTCTTC. The encoded protein is CSARRLEQFF.

This clonotype has only one observation. J is TRBJ2-7 and V is TRBV5-5; no firm D call. Trimming left V 1 base short and J 3 bases short, with 14 bases between. The CDR3 extends over 15 amino acids. CDR1 and CDR2 from the germline V gene are SGHKS and YYEKEE (reference sequence). The DNA of the CDR3 is TGTGCCAGCAGCTTGACGCAACATACGGACTACGAGCAGTACTTC. Translation: CASSLTQHTDYEQYF.

In this sample, this clonotype turned up a few times. This chain connects TRBV20-1 to TRBJ2-5; perhaps TRBD2 as D (5 bases). The CDR3 extends over 14 amino acids. V was clipped by 2 bases and J by 2 bases, with 12 bases between them. Germline V CDR1 and CDR2: DFQATT, SNEGSKA (reference sequence). CDR3 sequence reads: CSARKPTGQETQYF. The CDR3 coding sequence is TGCAGTGCTAGAAAACCTACGGGACAAGAGACCCAGTACTTC.

The V and J genes are TRBV29-1 and TRBJ2-3; 8 nucleotides line up with TRBD1. After removal of 6 bases from V and 4 bases from J, the junction contained 3 bases not matched to a gene. The germline V gene has CDR1 SQVTM and CDR2 ANQGSEA. The CDR3 is made up of 12 amino acids. For the CDR3, the DNA is TGCAGCGTAAGGACAGGGCCAGATACGCAGTATTTT. Amino acids: CSVRTGPDTQYF.

This sequence joins TRBV10-3 and TRBJ1-4; D perhaps matches TRBD1 (5 bases). Germline V lookup: CDR1 ENHRY, CDR2 SYGVKD. This CDR3 has 13 amino acids. The V end was cut by 8 bases, the J end by 5 bases, with 12 bases between. CDR3 in DNA: TGTGCCATCCTCCGGGACCTCAATGAAAAACTGTTTTTT. Encoded protein: CAILRDLNEKLFF.

The genes are TRBV10-1 and TRBJ2-5, with 11 positions matching TRBD2. J was trimmed by 7 bases and V by 4 bases; bases with no gene match: 2. The length of the CDR3 is 13 residues. Germline V gene lookup returns CDR1 WNHNN and CDR2 SYGVQD (reference sequence). The CDR3 coding sequence is TGCGCCAGCAGTGGGACTAGCGGGTGGACCCAGTACTTC. Protein: CASSGTSGWTQYF.

The gene calls are TRBV20-1 and TRBJ2-1, with D tentatively TRBD2 (5 bases). V shed 0 bases and J shed 8 bases, with 14 bases lying between them. The CDR3 is 14 amino acids. Germline CDR1 DFQATT, CDR2 SNEGSKA (reference sequence). This CDR3 reads CSARDPEVWDEQFF. Written as DNA, the CDR3 is TGCAGTGCTAGAGATCCGGAGGTATGGGATGAGCAGTTCTTC.

This clonotype has just a few counts. The genes are TRBV18 and TRBJ2-7; 7 bases are shared with TRBD1. Looked up from germline, CDR1 is KGHSH and CDR2 is LQKENI. The CDR3 runs to 15 residues. V gave up 3 bases and J gave up 5 bases; unmatched junction bases: 10. The CDR3 loop is CASSPRGQNWNEQYF. The CDR3 DNA reads TGTGCCAGCTCACCCCGGGGACAGAATTGGAACGAGCAGTACTTC.

The chain employs TRBV27 and TRBJ1-6, with D unresolved. Germline lookup yields CDR1 MNHEY and CDR2 SMNVEV (reference sequence). V lost 4 bases to trimming and J lost 9 bases, with 10 bases between them. This CDR3 spans 13 amino acids. CDR3 nucleotides: TGTGCCAGCAGTTCCCGACTGATTTCACCCCTCCACTTT. Its protein product is CASSSRLISPLHF.

In this sample, this clonotype turned up once. This chain joins TRBV27 and TRBJ2-7; perhaps TRBD1 as D (6 bases). Trimming shortened V by 6 bases and J by 7 bases, and 13 bases separated the two germline ends. The germline V gene has CDR1 MNHEY and CDR2 SMNVEV (reference sequence). This CDR3 contains 12 residues. CDR3 amino acids: CASSRGQSEQYF. CDR3 nucleotide sequence: TGTGCCAGCAGCCGAGGACAGAGTGAGCAGTACTTC.

The rearrangement links TRBV12-3 or TRBV12-4 to TRBJ2-1; either TRBD1 or TRBD2 may supply D (5 bases each). The CDR3 extends over 16 amino acids. With 6 bases removed from V and 4 bases from J, the gap between germline ends came to 19 bases. The CDR3 DNA follows: TGTGCCAGCAGAGCCAGGGCAGCGGTCCATTACAATGAGCAGTTCTTC. It translates to CASRARAAVHYNEQFF.

This rearrangement joins TRBV29-1 to TRBJ1-5, with D possibly being TRBD1 (5 bases). Looked up from germline, CDR1 is SQVTM and CDR2 is ANQGSEA. V gave up 6 bases and J gave up 0 bases, with 12 bases separating them. The length of the CDR3 is 14 residues. The CDR3 region is CSVVGEDSNQPQHF. The CDR3 DNA follows: TGCAGCGTGGTGGGGGAGGATAGCAATCAGCCCCAGCATTTT.

The chain links TRBV4-1 to TRBJ2-1; 13 bases are shared with TRBD2. The germline gives CDR1 MGHRA, CDR2 YSYEKL. The CDR3 sequence is 17 residues long. Trimming at V came to 3 bases and at J to 6 bases, leaving 8 bases not matched to a gene. The CDR3 sequence is CASSHLPTSGGPNEQFF. CDR3 bases: TGCGCCAGCAGCCACCTACCGACTAGCGGGGGGCCCAATGAGCAGTTCTTC.

The chain has TRBV7-9 and TRBJ1-4; D is unclear. The germline V gene encodes CDR1 SEHNR and CDR2 FQNEAQ (reference sequence). The CDR3 covers 14 residues. The ends were cut back, 5 bases at V and 7 bases at J, with 14 bases in the middle. The CDR3 loop reads CASSSGREGEKLFF. The CDR3 DNA follows: TGTGCCAGCAGCAGCGGAAGGGAGGGTGAAAAACTGTTTTTT.

A single count supports this clonotype. The chain recombines TRBV2 with TRBJ1-2, with a possible D match to TRBD1 (5 bases). Germline lookup yields CDR1 SNHLY and CDR2 FYNNEI. The CDR3 is made up of 14 amino acids. V lost 6 bases, J lost 0 bases, and 11 bases lay in between. As DNA, the CDR3 is TGTGCCAGCAGACAGACAGTAACTAACTATGGCTACACCTTC. This codes for CASRQTVTNYGYTF.

The rearrangement links TRBV5-1 to TRBJ2-7; no clear D gene. CDR3 size: 15 residues. V lost 5 bases and J 2 bases, leaving 17 bases between the germline ends. Germline V gene sequence: CDR1 SGHRS, CDR2 YFSETQ. This CDR3 reads CASSFGPPSTYEQYF. The CDR3 coding sequence is TGCGCCAGCAGTTTCGGGCCTCCGTCGACCTACGAGCAGTACTTC. Complete variable domain (other parts from reference TRBV5-1 and TRBJ2-7): KAGVTQTPRYLIKTRGQQVTLSCSPISGHRSVSWYQQTPGQGLQFLFEYFSETQRNKGNFPGRFSGRQFSNSRSEMNVSTLELGDSALYLCASSFGPPSTYEQYFGPGTRLTVT.

This clonotype was observed a handful of times. The V and J genes are TRBV20-1 and TRBJ2-5; D may be TRBD2 (5 bases). This CDR3 has 13 residues. V lost 6 bases and J lost 0, with 11 bases in between. CDR1 and CDR2 (germline): DFQATT, SNEGSKA (reference sequence). The CDR3 DNA sequence: TGCAGTGCACTACTAGGGTACCAAGAGACCCAGTACTTC. Protein sequence: CSALLGYQETQYF.